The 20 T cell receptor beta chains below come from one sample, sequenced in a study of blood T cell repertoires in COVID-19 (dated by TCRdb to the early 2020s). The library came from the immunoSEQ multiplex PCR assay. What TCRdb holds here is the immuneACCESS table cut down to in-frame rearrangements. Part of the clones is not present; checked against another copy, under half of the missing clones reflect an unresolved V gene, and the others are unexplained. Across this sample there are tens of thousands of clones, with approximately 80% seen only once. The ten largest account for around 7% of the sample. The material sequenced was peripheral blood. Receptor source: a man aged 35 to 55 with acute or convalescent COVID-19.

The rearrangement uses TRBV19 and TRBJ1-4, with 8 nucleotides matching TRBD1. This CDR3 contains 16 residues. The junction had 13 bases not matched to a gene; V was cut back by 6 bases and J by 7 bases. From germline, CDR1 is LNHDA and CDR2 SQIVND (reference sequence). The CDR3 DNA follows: TGTGCCAGTAGCGGACCTTGGGACAGGCGAGCTGAAAAACTGTTTTTT. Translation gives CASSGPWDRRAEKLFF. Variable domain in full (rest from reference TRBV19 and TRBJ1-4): DGGITQSPKYLFRKEGQNVTLSCEQNLNHDAMYWYRQDPGQGLRLIYYSQIVNDFQKGDIAEGYSVSREKKESFPLTVTSAQKNPTAFYLCASSGPWDRRAEKLFFGSGTQLSVL.

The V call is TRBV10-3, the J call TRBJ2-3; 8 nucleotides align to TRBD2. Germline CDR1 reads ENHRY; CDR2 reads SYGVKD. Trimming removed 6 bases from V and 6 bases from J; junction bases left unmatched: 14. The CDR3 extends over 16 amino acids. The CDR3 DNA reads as TGTGCCATCAGCCCGGGACTAACGGGGGGGGCGGATACGCAGTATTTT. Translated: CAISPGLTGGADTQYF.

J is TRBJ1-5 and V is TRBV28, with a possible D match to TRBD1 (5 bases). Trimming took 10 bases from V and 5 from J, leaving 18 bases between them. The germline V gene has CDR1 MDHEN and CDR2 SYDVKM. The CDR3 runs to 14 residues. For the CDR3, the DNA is TGTGCCACCTCTCCGGGAGGGGCTTATCAGCCCCAGCATTTT. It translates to CATSPGGAYQPQHF. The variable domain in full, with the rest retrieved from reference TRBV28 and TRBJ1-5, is DVKVTQSSRYLVKRTGEKVFLECVQDMDHENMFWYRQDPGLGLRLIYFSYDVKMKEKGDIPEGYSVSREKKERFSLILESASTNQTSMYLCATSPGGAYQPQHFGDGTRLSIL.

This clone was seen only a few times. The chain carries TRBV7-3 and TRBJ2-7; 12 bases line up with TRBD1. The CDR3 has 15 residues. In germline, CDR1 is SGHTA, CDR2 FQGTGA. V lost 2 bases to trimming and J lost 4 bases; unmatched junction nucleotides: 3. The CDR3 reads CASSLQGQGAYEQYF. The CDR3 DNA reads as TGTGCCAGCAGCTTACAGGGACAGGGGGCTTACGAGCAGTACTTC.

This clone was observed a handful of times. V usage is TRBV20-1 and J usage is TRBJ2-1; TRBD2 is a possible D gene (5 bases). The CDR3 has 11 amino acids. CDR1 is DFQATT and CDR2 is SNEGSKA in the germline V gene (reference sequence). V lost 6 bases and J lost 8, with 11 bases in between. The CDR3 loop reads CSAAVWYEQFF. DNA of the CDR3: TGCAGTGCAGCGGTGTGGTATGAGCAGTTCTTC.

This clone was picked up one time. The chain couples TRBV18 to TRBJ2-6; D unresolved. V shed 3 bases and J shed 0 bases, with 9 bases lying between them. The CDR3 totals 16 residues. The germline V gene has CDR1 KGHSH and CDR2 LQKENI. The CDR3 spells CASSPKQLSGANVLTF. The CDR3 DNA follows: TGTGCCAGCTCACCCAAACAGCTCTCTGGGGCCAACGTCCTGACTTTC.

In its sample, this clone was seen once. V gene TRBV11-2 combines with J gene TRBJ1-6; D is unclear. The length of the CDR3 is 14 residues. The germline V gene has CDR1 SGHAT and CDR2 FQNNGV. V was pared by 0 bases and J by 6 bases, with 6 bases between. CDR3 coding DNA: TGTGCCAGCAGCTTAGAAGTAGCTAATTCACCCCTCCACTTT. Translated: CASSLEVANSPLHF.

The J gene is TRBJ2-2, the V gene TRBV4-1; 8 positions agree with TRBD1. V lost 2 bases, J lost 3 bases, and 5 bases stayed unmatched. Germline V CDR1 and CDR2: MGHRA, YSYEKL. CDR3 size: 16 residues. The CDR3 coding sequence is TGCGCCAGCAGCCAATGGTTACAGGGGGACACCGGGGAGCTGTTTTTT. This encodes CASSQWLQGDTGELFF.

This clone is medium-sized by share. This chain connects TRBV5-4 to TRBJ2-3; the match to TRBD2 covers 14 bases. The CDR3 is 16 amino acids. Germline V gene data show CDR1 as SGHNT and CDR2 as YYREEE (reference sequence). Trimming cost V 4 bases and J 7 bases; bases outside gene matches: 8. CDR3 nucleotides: TGTGCCAGCAGCCCCAAGACTAGCGGGGGGGCCCATACGCAGTATTTT. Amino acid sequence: CASSPKTSGGAHTQYF.

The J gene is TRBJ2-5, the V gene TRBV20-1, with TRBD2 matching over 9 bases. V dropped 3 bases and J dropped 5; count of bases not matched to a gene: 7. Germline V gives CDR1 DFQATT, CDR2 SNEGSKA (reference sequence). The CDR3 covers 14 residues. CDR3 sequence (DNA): TGCAGTGCTAGTCCGCGGGGGGGGCCGGAGACCCAGTACTTC. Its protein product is CSASPRGGPETQYF.

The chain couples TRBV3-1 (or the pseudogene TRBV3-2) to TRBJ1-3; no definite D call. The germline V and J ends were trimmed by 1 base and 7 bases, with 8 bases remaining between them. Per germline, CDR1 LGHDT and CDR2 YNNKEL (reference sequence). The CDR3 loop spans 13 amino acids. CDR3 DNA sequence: TGTGCCAGCAGCCAAGCGGCTAGGAACACCATATATTTT. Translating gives CASSQAARNTIYF.

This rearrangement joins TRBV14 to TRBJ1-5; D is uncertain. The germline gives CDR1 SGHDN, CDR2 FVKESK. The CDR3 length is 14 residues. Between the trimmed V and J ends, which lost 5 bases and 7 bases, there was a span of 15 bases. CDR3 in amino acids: CASSTTRYGQPQHF. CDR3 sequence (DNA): TGTGCCAGCAGCACTACTCGTTACGGACAGCCCCAGCATTTT.

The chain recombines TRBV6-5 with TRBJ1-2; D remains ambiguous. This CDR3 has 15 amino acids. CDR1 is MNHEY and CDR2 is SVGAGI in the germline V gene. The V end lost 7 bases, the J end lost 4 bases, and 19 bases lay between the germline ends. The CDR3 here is CASTGMAAPGYGYTF. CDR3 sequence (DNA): TGTGCCAGCACCGGGATGGCAGCCCCTGGCTATGGCTACACCTTC.

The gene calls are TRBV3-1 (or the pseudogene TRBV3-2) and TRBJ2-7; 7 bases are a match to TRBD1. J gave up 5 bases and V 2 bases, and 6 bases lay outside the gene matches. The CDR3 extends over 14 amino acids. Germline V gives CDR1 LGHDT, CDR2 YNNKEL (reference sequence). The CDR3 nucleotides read TGTGCCAGCAGCCAATCCGACAGGGACCACGAGCAGTACTTC. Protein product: CASSQSDRDHEQYF.

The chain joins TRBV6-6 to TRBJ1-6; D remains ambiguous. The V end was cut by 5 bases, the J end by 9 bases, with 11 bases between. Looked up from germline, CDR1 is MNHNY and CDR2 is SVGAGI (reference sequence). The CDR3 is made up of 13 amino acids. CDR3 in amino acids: CASSRDGVSPLHF. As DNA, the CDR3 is TGTGCCAGCAGTAGAGACGGGGTTTCACCCCTCCACTTT.

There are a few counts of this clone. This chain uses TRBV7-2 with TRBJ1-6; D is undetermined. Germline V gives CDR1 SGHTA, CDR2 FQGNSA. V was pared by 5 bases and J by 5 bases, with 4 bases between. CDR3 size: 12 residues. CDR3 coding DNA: TGTGCCAGCAGCCCAAATAATTCACCCCTCCACTTT. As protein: CASSPNNSPLHF.

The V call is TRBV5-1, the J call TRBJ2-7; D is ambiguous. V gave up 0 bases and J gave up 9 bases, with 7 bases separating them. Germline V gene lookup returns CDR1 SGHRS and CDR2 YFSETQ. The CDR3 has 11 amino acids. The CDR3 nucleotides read TGCGCCAGCAGCTTGGATGCGGTGCAGTACTTC. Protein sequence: CASSLDAVQYF.

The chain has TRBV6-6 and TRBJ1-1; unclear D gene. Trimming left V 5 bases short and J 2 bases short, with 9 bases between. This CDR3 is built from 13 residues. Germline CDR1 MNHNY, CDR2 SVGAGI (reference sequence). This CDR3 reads CASSTETNTEAFF. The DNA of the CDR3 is TGTGCCAGCAGTACAGAAACTAACACTGAAGCTTTCTTT.

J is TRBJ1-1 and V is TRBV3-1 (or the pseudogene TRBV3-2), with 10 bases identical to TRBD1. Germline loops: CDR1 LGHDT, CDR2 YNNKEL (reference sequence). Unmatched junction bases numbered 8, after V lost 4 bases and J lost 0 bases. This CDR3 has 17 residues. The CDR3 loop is CASSRGQGITLNTEAFF. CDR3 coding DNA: TGTGCCAGCAGCCGGGGACAGGGGATTACTCTGAACACTGAAGCTTTCTTT.

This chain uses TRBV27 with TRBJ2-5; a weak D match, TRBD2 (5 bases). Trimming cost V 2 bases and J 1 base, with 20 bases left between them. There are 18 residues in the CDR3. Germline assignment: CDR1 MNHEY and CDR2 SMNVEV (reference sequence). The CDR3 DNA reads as TGTGCCAGCAGTTTAACGGCGAGGGTGGCCTATCCCCAAGAGACCCAGTACTTC. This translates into CASSLTARVAYPQETQYF.